The next 26 T cell receptor beta chains were all read from a single sample in a study of blood T cell repertoires in COVID-19. Using immunoSEQ multiplex PCR, the repertoire was profiled, and TCRdb retains in-frame clones only, with some absent. The sample carries 65,000 to 90,000 clones, 70% to 80% recorded once. Material: peripheral blood. Every receptor here comes from a man aged 70-80 years with active or convalescent COVID-19.

The rearrangement uses TRBV28 and TRBJ1-1; a possible D gene is TRBD1 (6 bases). V shed 5 bases and J shed 10 bases, with 23 bases lying between them. Germline V gene data show CDR1 as MDHEN and CDR2 as SYDVKM. The CDR3 covers 15 residues. The CDR3 reads CASSPGKQGVDVAFF. The CDR3 DNA sequence: TGTGCCAGCAGTCCGGGGAAACAGGGTGTGGATGTAGCTTTCTTT.

This sequence joins TRBV9 and TRBJ1-6; 7 bases match TRBD1. The CDR3 loop spans 14 amino acids. Germline V lookup: CDR1 SGDLS, CDR2 YYNGEE. J lost 10 bases, V lost 0 bases, and 4 bases had no gene match. This CDR3 reads CASSVDRGQSPLHF. Here the CDR3 DNA reads TGTGCCAGCAGCGTAGATAGGGGGCAGTCACCCCTCCACTTT.

This clone appeared a few times. The chain has TRBV4-1 and TRBJ2-7; tentative D call: TRBD2 (5 bases). CDR1 MGHRA and CDR2 YSYEKL come from the germline V gene. V lost 4 bases to trimming and J lost 3 bases, with 19 bases between them. The CDR3 runs to 16 residues. The CDR3 DNA is TGCGCCAGCAGCCGAATAATGAGTGCGGAGGACTACGAGCAGTACTTC. Amino acids: CASSRIMSAEDYEQYF.

The chain employs TRBV19 and TRBJ2-7; TRBD2 might be the D (8 bases). In germline, CDR1 is LNHDA, CDR2 SQIVND (reference sequence). V was pared by 9 bases and J by 5 bases, with 20 bases between. The CDR3 sequence is 14 residues long. The CDR3 reads CASATGGGIHEQYF. The CDR3 DNA follows: TGTGCCAGCGCCACGGGAGGGGGCATCCACGAGCAGTACTTC.

There are a few counts of this clone. The V gene is TRBV5-8, the J gene TRBJ2-1; 14 positions match TRBD2. CDR1 SGHTS and CDR2 YDEGEE come from the germline V gene. The J segment lost 8 bases and the V segment lost 0 bases, leaving 7 bases of the junction unmatched. This CDR3 has 17 amino acids. CDR3 region: CASSLGARLAGGDEQFF. CDR3 in DNA: TGTGCCAGCAGCTTGGGGGCGCGACTAGCGGGAGGGGATGAGCAGTTCTTC.

The chain recombines TRBV6-5 with TRBJ1-1; 9 bases match TRBD1. The CDR3 spans 13 residues. The junction had 6 bases not matched to a gene; V was cut back by 6 bases and J by 7 bases. From germline, CDR1 is MNHEY and CDR2 SVGAGI. The CDR3 nucleotides are TGTGCCAGCAGAGCCCGGGACAGGGATGAAGCTTTCTTT. This gives the protein CASRARDRDEAFF.

This rearrangement joins TRBV2 to TRBJ2-6; D gene uncertain. Trimming took off 7 bases at V and 1 base at J, with 17 bases between the two ends. Germline assignment: CDR1 SNHLY and CDR2 FYNNEI. The CDR3 consists of 17 residues. The CDR3 bases are TGTGCCAGCAAAAATGGCTTAATAAAATCTGGGGCCAACGTCCTGACTTTC. It translates to CASKNGLIKSGANVLTF.

DNA of the CDR3: TGTGCCAGCAGCTACACGGGGCAAGAGACCCAGTACTTC. Its protein product is CASSYTGQETQYF. The gene calls are TRBV7-3 and TRBJ2-5, with TRBD2 as a possible D gene (5 bases). The V end was cut by 4 bases, the J end by 2 bases, with 8 bases between. The CDR3 runs to 13 residues. Germline loops: CDR1 SGHTA, CDR2 FQGTGA.

J is TRBJ2-5 and V is TRBV19; D is perhaps TRBD2 (6 bases). V was shortened by 5 bases and J by 6 bases, with 16 bases between the two germline ends. Germline assignment: CDR1 LNHDA and CDR2 SQIVND (reference sequence). This CDR3 is 14 amino acids long. The CDR3 reads CASSVSGRTKTQYF. The CDR3 nucleotides read TGTGCCAGTAGTGTTTCAGGGAGGACGAAGACCCAGTACTTC.

This chain uses TRBV4-2 with TRBJ1-1; D is uncertain. There are 14 residues in the CDR3. Trimming removed 0 bases from V and 5 bases from J, with 10 bases in between. CDR1 is LGHNA, CDR2 YNFKEQ, per germline. This CDR3 reads CASSQDALETEAFF. As DNA, the CDR3 is TGTGCCAGCAGCCAAGACGCTCTAGAGACTGAAGCTTTCTTT.

The J gene is TRBJ1-4, the V gene TRBV5-1, with D perhaps matching TRBD1 (5 bases). V was trimmed by 4 bases and J by 8 bases, leaving 12 bases between them. The germline V gene has CDR1 SGHRS and CDR2 YFSETQ. The CDR3 sequence is 13 residues long. The CDR3 sequence: CASSGTLSEKLFF. CDR3 nucleotides: TGCGCCAGCAGCGGGACTTTAAGCGAAAAACTGTTTTTT.

In its sample, this clone was seen a few times. The chain joins TRBV20-1 to TRBJ1-1; no firm D call. Germline V gene sequence: CDR1 DFQATT, CDR2 SNEGSKA (reference sequence). Between the trimmed V and J ends, which lost 4 bases and 13 bases, there was a span of 16 bases. The CDR3 totals 11 residues. The CDR3 DNA is TGCAGTGCTACCCAGGACTTACGGGATTTCTTT. Its protein is CSATQDLRDFF.

The V gene is TRBV4-1, the J gene TRBJ2-1; 7 bases match TRBD2. The CDR3 consists of 14 residues. J lost 6 bases, V lost 2 bases, and 4 bases had no gene match. In germline, CDR1 is MGHRA, CDR2 YSYEKL. The CDR3 sequence is CASSQIAGLNEQFF. In DNA form, the CDR3 reads TGCGCCAGCAGCCAAATAGCGGGTCTCAATGAGCAGTTCTTC.

The CDR3 bases are TGTGCCAGCACCGGGGTCTACGAGCAGTACTTC. It yields the protein CASTGVYEQYF. V gene TRBV6-5 combines with J gene TRBJ2-7, with a tentative D call TRBD2 (5 bases). This CDR3 has 11 amino acids. Trimming left V 7 bases short and J 3 bases short, with 7 bases between. Germline CDR1 is MNHEY and CDR2 is SVGAGI.

This clone came up once. The chain recombines TRBV7-2 with TRBJ2-5; TRBD1 might be the D (6 bases). Germline lookup yields CDR1 SGHTA and CDR2 FQGNSA. The CDR3 is 13 residues long. The V and J ends lost 2 bases and 4 bases respectively, with 8 bases between them. The CDR3 sequence is CASSLLGAETQYF. The CDR3, as DNA: TGTGCCAGCAGCTTACTGGGGGCAGAGACCCAGTACTTC.

The chain employs TRBV28 and TRBJ2-7; TRBD1 agrees at 9 bases. Per the germline V gene, CDR1 is MDHEN and CDR2 is SYDVKM. J lost 6 bases, V lost 6 bases, and 9 bases had no gene match. The CDR3 covers 14 residues. The CDR3 protein is CASRAGTGYLEQYF. The CDR3 coding sequence is TGTGCCAGCAGAGCCGGGACAGGGTACCTCGAGCAGTACTTC.

The chain recombines TRBV6-5 with TRBJ2-7, with D possibly TRBD2 on 5 matching bases. V was shortened by 2 bases and J by 3 bases, with 8 bases between the two germline ends. The CDR3 consists of 13 residues. Germline assignment: CDR1 MNHEY and CDR2 SVGAGI. The DNA of the CDR3 is TGTGCCAGCAGTTACGGGAGACTCTACGAGCAGTACTTC. Its translation: CASSYGRLYEQYF.

The V gene is TRBV28, the J gene TRBJ2-5, with 9 bases matching TRBD1. This CDR3 contains 15 residues. Germline V gene sequence: CDR1 MDHEN, CDR2 SYDVKM. V lost 6 bases and J lost 5; bases outside the gene matches: 10. This CDR3 is CASSQQGAQRETQYF. The CDR3 coding sequence is TGTGCCAGCAGCCAACAGGGGGCGCAAAGGGAGACCCAGTACTTC.

The V call is TRBV6-6, the J call TRBJ1-5; maybe TRBD1 (6 bases). Per the germline V gene, CDR1 is MNHNY and CDR2 is SVGAGI (reference sequence). Trimming cost V 6 bases and J 7 bases, with 13 bases left between them. The CDR3 consists of 13 residues. CDR3 nucleotide sequence: TGTGCCAGCAGGAACAGGGTTGGACAGCCCCAGCATTTT. This translates into CASRNRVGQPQHF.

The rearrangement uses TRBV30 and TRBJ2-1; 10 bases map to TRBD2. The CDR3 is made up of 14 amino acids. V was clipped by 3 bases and J by 7 bases; unmatched bases: 6. CDR1 and CDR2 (germline): GTSNPN, SVGIG (reference sequence). CDR3 sequence reads: CAWSGAGGSNEQFF. For the CDR3, the DNA is TGTGCCTGGAGCGGAGCGGGGGGGTCGAATGAGCAGTTCTTC. Full variable domain (outside the CDR3, taken from reference TRBV30 and TRBJ2-1): SQTIHQWPATLVQPVGSPLSLECTVEGTSNPNLYWYRQAAGRGLQLLFYSVGIGQISSEVPQNLSASRPQDRQFILSSKKLLLSDSGFYLCAWSGAGGSNEQFFGPGTRLTVL.

This rearrangement joins TRBV2 to TRBJ2-5; D ambiguous. V was pared by 8 bases and J by 3 bases, with 4 bases between. CDR1 and CDR2 (germline): SNHLY, FYNNEI. The CDR3 consists of 10 residues. CDR3 residues: CASVKETQYF. The CDR3 DNA is TGTGCCAGCGTCAAAGAGACCCAGTACTTC. The whole variable domain, filled in from reference TRBV2 and TRBJ2-5, reads EPEVTQTPSHQVTQMGQEVILRCVPISNHLYFYWYRQILGQKVEFLVSFYNNEISEKSEIFDDQFSVERPDGSNFTLKIRSTKLEDSAMYFCASVKETQYFGPGTRLLVL.

The table lists this clone with a few counts. V usage is TRBV9 and J usage is TRBJ1-6, with D possibly matching TRBD1 (6 bases). CDR3 length: 15 residues. Trimming pared 2 bases from V and 7 bases from J, leaving 13 bases between. CDR1 and CDR2 from the germline V gene are SGDLS and YYNGEE. CDR3 nucleotides: TGTGCCAGCAGCGTCCAGGGGATTGGGAATTCACCCCTCCACTTT. It yields the protein CASSVQGIGNSPLHF. The complete variable domain, with remaining parts taken from reference TRBV9 and TRBJ1-6, reads DSGVTQTPKHLITATGQRVTLRCSPRSGDLSVYWYQQSLDQGLQFLIQYYNGEERAKGNILERFSAQQFPDLHSELNLSSLELGDSALYFCASSVQGIGNSPLHFGNGTRLTVT.

The sample holds a few counts of this clone. The V call is TRBV6-6, the J call TRBJ2-7; TRBD1 is a possible D gene (6 bases). Trimming shortened V by 7 bases and J by 2 bases, and 15 bases separated the two germline ends. CDR3 length: 14 amino acids. Germline assignment: CDR1 MNHNY and CDR2 SVGAGI (reference sequence). The CDR3 DNA reads as TGTGCCAGCACCCCCTACAGGGCTACCTACGAGCAGTACTTC. This sequence encodes CASTPYRATYEQYF.

This chain connects TRBV21-1 to TRBJ1-5. TRBV21-1 is shown as a pseudogene. The CDR3 runs to 12 residues. In DNA, the CDR3 is TGTGCCAGCAGCAAGGCGGCGGCAGACCAGCATTTT. Residues: CASSKAAADQHF.

This clone was found once. The genes are TRBV4-1 and TRBJ1-4, with a tentative D call TRBD1 (6 bases). This CDR3 has 14 amino acids. V shed 7 bases and J shed 5 bases, with 14 bases lying between them. Germline assignment: CDR1 MGHRA and CDR2 YSYEKL. CDR3 nucleotide sequence: TGCGCCAGCACTCCGGACAGAGAAAATGAAAAACTGTTTTTT. This encodes CASTPDRENEKLFF.

This clone turned up a few times. This chain uses TRBV18 with TRBJ1-5; perhaps TRBD1 as D (5 bases). Germline assignment: CDR1 KGHSH and CDR2 LQKENI. This CDR3 has 15 amino acids. V lost 2 bases, J lost 5 bases, and 13 bases lay in between. CDR3 amino acids: CASSPIGQGDQPQHF. The CDR3 region has the DNA TGTGCCAGCTCACCAATCGGGCAGGGCGATCAGCCCCAGCATTTT.